This T cell receptor (beta chain) came from a study of control samples from healthy donors and cancer patients. Sequencing was performed with immunoSEQ multiplex PCR; in TCRdb, only in-frame clones are kept and a portion is missing. The sample consists of roughly 140,000 clones, approximately 91% of them appearing once. This clonotype was sampled from a man under 40 in good health. What was sequenced was blood.

The CDR3 loop is CASSGLGNEQFF. CDR3 sequence (DNA): TGTGCCAGCTCGGGACTAGGCAATGAGCAGTTCTTC. V and J are TRBV18 and TRBJ2-1, with 8 nucleotides matching TRBD2. The length of the CDR3 is 12 residues. From germline, CDR1 is KGHSH and CDR2 LQKENI. The ends lost 6 bases at V and 6 bases at J; junction bases unmatched: 1.